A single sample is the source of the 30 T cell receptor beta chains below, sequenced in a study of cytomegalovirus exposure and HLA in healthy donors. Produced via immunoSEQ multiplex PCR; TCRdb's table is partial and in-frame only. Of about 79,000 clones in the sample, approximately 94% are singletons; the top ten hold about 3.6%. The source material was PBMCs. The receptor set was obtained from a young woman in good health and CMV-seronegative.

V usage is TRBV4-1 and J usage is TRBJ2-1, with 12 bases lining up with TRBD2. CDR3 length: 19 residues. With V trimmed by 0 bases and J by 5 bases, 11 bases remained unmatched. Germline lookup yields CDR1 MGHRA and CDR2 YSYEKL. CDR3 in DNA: TGCGCCAGCAGCCAAGATGTACTAGCGGGAGGACGCACCAACAATGAGCAGTTCTTC. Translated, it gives CASSQDVLAGGRTNNEQFF.

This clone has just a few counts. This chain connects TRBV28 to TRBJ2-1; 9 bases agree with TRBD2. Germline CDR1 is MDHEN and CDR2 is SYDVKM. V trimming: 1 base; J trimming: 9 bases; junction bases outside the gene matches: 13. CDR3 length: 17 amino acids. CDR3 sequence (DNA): TGTGCCAGCAGTTTATACGGTGGGGCTAGCGGGGCGGGTGAGCAGTTCTTC. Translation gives CASSLYGGASGAGEQFF.

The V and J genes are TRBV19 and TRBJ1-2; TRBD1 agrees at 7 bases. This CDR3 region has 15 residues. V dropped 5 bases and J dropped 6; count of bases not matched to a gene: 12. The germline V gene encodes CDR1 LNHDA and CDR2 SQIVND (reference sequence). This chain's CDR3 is CASSDDFRDSNGYTF. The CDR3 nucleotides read TGTGCCAGTAGTGACGACTTCCGGGACAGCAATGGCTACACCTTC.

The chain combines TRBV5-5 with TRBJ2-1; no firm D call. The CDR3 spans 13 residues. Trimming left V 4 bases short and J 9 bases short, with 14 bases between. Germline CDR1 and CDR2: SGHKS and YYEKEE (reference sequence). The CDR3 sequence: CASSLARVTEQFF. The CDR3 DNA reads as TGTGCCAGCAGCCTCGCCCGGGTCACTGAGCAGTTCTTC.

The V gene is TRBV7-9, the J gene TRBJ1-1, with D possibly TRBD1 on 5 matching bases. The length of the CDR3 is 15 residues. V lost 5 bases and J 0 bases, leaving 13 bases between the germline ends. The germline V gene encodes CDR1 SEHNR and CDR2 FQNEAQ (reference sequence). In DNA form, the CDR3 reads TGTGCCAGCAGCCTGCGGGGGGGGATGAACACTGAAGCTTTCTTT. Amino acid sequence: CASSLRGGMNTEAFF.

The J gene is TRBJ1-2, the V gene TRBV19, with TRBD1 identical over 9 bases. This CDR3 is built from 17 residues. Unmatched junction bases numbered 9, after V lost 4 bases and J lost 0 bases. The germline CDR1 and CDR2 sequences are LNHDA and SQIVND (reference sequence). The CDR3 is CASSRGTGRAANYGYTF. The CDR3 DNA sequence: TGTGCCAGTAGTAGGGGGACAGGGAGAGCAGCTAACTATGGCTACACCTTC.

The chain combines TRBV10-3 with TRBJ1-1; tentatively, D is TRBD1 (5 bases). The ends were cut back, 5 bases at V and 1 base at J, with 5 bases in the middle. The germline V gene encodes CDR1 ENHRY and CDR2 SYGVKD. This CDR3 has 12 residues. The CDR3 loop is CAISQGNTEAFF. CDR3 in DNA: TGTGCCATCAGTCAGGGGAACACTGAAGCTTTCTTT.

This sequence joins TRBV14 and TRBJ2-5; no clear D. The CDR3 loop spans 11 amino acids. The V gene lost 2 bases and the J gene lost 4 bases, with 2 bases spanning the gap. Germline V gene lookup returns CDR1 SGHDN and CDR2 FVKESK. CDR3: CASSQRETQYF. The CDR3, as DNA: TGTGCCAGCAGCCAACGAGAGACCCAGTACTTC.

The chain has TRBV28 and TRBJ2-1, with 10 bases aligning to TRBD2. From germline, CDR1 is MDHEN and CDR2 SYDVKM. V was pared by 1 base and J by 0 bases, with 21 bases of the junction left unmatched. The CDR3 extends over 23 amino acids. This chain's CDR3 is CASSLSTARWGLALESSYNEQFF. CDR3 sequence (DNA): TGTGCCAGCAGTTTATCGACTGCAAGGTGGGGACTAGCGCTAGAGAGCTCCTACAATGAGCAGTTCTTC.

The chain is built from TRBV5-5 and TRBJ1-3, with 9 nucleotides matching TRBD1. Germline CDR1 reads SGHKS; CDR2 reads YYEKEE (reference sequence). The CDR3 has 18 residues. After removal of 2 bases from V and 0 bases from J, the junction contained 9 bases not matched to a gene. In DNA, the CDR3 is TGTGCCAGCAGCTTACTACAGGGGGCGAGGGACTCTGGAAACACCATATATTTT. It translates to CASSLLQGARDSGNTIYF.

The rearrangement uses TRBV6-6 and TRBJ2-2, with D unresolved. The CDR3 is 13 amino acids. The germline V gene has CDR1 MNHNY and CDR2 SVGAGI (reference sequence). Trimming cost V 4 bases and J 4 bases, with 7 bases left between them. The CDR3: CASSSRLTGELFF. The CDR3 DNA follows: TGTGCCAGCAGTTCCCGTCTCACCGGGGAGCTGTTTTTT.

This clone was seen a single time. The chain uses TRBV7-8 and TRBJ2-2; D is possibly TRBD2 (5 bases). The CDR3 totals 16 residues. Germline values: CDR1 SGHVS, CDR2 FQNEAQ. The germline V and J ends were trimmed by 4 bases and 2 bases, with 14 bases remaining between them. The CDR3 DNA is TGTGCCAGCAGCTCGCTGACCGGGGTAAACACCGGGGAGCTGTTTTTT. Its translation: CASSSLTGVNTGELFF.

CDR3 loop: CASSLEFGGVYGYTF. The CDR3 nucleotides are TGTGCCAGCAGCTTAGAATTCGGGGGAGTCTATGGCTACACCTTC. This chain connects TRBV7-8 to TRBJ1-2; D is possibly TRBD1 (5 bases). The V and J ends lost 1 base and 4 bases respectively, with 13 bases between them. The CDR3 runs 15 residues. Germline V lookup: CDR1 SGHVS, CDR2 FQNEAQ.

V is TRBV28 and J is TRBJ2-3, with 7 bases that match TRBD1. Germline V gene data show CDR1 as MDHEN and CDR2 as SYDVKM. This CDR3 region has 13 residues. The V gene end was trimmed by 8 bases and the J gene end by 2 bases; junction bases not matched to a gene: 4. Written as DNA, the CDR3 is TGTGCCAGCCGCGGACAGGCCACAGATACGCAGTATTTT. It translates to CASRGQATDTQYF.

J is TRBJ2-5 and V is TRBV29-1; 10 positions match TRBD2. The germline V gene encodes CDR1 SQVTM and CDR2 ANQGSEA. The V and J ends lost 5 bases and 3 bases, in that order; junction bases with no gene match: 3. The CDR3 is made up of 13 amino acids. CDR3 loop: CSVSGLAEETQYF. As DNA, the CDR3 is TGCAGCGTTTCAGGACTAGCGGAAGAGACCCAGTACTTC.

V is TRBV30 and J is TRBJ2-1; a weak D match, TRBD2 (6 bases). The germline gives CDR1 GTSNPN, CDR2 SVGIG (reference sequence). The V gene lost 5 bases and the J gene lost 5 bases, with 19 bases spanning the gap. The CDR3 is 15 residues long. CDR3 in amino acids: CAWQSGGIINNEQFF. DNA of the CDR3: TGTGCCTGGCAATCCGGAGGGATTATAAACAATGAGCAGTTCTTC.

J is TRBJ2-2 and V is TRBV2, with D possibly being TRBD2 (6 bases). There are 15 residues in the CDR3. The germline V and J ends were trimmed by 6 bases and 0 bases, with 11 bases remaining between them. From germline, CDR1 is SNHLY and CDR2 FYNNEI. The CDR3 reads CASRVGSANTGELFF. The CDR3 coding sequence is TGTGCCAGCAGAGTCGGGAGTGCGAACACCGGGGAGCTGTTTTTT.

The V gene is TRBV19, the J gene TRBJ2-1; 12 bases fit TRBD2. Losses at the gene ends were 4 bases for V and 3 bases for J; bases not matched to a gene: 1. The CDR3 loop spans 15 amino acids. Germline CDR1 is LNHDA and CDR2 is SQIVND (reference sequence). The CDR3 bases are TGTGCCAGTAGTACGACTAGCGGGGGCTACAATGAGCAGTTCTTC. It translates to CASSTTSGGYNEQFF.

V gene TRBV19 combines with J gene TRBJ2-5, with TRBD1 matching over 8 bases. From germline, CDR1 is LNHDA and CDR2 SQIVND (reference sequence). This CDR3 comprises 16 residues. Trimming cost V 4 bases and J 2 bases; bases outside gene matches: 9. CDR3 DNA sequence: TGTGCCAGTAGTAAAGGGGACAGGCCAAGGCAAGAGACCCAGTACTTC. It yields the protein CASSKGDRPRQETQYF.

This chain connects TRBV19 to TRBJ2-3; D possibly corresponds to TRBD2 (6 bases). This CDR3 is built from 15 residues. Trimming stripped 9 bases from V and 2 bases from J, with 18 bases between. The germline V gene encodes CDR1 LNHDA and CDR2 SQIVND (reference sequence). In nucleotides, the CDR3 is TGTGCCAGCAAGCCCGGGGACTTCTTCACAGATACGCAGTATTTT. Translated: CASKPGDFFTDTQYF.

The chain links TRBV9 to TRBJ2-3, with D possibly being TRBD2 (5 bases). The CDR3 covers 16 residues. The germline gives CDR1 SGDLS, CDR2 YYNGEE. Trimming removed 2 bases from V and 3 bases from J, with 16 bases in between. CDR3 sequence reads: CASSVRGGRQTDTQYF. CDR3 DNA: TGTGCCAGCAGCGTGAGAGGCGGGCGCCAGACAGATACGCAGTATTTT.

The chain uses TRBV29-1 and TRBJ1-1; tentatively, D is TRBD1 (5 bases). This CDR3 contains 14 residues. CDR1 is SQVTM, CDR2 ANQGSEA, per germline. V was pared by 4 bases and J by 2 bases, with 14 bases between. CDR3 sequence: CSVAPDRTNTEAFF. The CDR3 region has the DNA TGCAGCGTTGCCCCCGACAGAACCAACACTGAAGCTTTCTTT.

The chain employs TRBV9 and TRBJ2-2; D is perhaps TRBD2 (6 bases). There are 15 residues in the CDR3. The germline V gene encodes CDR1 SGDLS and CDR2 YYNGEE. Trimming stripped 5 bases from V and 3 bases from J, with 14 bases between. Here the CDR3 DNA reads TGTGCCAGCAGTCCCATTAGCGGCGACACCGGGGAGCTGTTTTTT. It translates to CASSPISGDTGELFF.

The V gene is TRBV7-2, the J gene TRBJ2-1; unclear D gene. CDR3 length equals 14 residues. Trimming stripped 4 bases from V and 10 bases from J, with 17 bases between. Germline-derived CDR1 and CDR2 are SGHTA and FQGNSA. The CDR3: CASSSALIRWEQFF. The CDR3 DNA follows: TGTGCCAGCAGCTCAGCCCTAATTCGCTGGGAGCAGTTCTTC. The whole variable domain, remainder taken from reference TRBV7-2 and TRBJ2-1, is GAGVSQSPSNKVTEKGKDVELRCDPISGHTALYWYRQSLGQGLEFLIYFQGNSAPDKSGLPSDRFSAERTGGSVSTLTIQRTQQEDSAVYLCASSSALIRWEQFFGPGTRLTVL.

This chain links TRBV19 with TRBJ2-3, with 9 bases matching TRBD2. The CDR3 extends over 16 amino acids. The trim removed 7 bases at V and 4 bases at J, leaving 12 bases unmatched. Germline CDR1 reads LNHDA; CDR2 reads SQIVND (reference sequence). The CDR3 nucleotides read TGTGCCAGTATGGTTTTTGGCGGGAGGGCCCCAGATACGCAGTATTTT. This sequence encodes CASMVFGGRAPDTQYF.

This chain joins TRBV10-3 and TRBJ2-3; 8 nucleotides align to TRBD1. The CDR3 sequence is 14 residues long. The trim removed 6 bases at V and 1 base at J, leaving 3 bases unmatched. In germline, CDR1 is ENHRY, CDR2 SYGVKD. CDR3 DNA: TGTGCCATCAGACGGACAGGGCGCACAGATACGCAGTATTTT. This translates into CAIRRTGRTDTQYF.

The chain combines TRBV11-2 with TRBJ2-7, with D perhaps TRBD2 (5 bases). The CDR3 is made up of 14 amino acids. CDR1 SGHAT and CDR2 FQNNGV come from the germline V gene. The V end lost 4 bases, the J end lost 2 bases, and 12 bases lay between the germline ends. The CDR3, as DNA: TGTGCCAGCAGCTCCGGACTGAAGACCTACGAGCAGTACTTC. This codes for CASSSGLKTYEQYF.

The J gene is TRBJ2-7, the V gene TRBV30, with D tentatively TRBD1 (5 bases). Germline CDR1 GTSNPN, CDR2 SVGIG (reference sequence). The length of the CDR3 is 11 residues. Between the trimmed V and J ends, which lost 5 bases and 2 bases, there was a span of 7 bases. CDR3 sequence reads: CAWGRAYEQYF. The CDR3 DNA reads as TGTGCCTGGGGCAGGGCCTACGAGCAGTACTTC.

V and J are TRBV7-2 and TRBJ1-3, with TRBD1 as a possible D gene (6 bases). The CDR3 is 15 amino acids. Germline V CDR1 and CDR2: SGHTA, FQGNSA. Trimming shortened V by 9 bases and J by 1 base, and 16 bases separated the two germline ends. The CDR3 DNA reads TGTGCCAGTCAAAAGGGGGAACCTTCTGGAAACACCATATATTTT. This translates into CASQKGEPSGNTIYF.

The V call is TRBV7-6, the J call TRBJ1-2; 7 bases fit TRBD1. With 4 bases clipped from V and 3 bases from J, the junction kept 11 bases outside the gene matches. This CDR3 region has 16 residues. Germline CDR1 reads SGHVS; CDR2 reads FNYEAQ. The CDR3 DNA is TGTGCCAGCAGCTCCTATCGAGGGGACAGAGACTATGGCTACACCTTC. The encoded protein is CASSSYRGDRDYGYTF. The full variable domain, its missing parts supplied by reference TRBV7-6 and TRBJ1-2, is GAGVSQSPRYKVTKRGQDVALRCDPISGHVSLYWYRQALGQGPEFLTYFNYEAQQDKSGLPNDRFSAERPEGSISTLTIQRTEQRDSAMYRCASSSYRGDRDYGYTFGSGTRLTVV.